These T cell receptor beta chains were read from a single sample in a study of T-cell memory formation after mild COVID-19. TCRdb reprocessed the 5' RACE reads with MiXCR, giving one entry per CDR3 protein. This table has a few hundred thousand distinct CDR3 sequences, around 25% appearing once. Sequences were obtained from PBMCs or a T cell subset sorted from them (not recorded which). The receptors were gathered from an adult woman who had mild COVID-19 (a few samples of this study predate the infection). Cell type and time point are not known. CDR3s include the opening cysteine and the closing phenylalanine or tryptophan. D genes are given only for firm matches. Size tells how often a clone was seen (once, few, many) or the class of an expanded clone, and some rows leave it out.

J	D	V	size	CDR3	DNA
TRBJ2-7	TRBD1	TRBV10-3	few	CAIRVDRDGEQYF	TGTGCCATCAGGGTGGACAGGGATGGCGAGCAGTACTTC
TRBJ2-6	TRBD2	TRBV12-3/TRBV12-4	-	CASGRVAGANVLTF	TGTGCCAGCGGGAGGGTAGCTGGGGCCAACGTCCTGACTTTC
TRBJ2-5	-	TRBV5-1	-	CASSLAGTRETQYF	TGCGCCAGCAGCTTGGCCGGAACGAGGGAGACCCAGTACTTC
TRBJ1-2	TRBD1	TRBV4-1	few	CASSQVETGINYGYTF	TGCGCCAGCAGCCAAGTCGAGACAGGGATCAACTATGGCTACACCTTC
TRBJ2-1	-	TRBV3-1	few	CASSQERGAGGEQFF	TGTGCCAGCAGCCAAGAACGGGGGGCCGGGGGTGAGCAGTTCTTC
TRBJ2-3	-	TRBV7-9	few	CASSLLPDTQYF	TGTGCCAGCAGCTTGTTGCCAGATACGCAGTATTTT
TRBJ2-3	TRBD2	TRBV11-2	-	CASSLLREGDTQYF	TGTGCCAGCAGCTTACTAAGGGAGGGAGATACGCAGTATTTT
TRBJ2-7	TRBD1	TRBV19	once	CASSNAGGREQYF	TGTGCCAGTAGTAACGCAGGGGGCCGCGAGCAGTACTTC
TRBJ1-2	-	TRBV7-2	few	CASSLGESSYGYTF	TGTGCCAGCAGCTTAGGCGAATCTTCCTATGGCTACACCTTC
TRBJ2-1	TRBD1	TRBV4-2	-	CASNQASTGAYNEQFF	TGTGCCAGCAACCAAGCCTCAACAGGGGCCTACAATGAGCAGTTCTTC
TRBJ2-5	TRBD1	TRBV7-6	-	CASGGQGEEETQYF	TGTGCCAGCGGGGGACAGGGGGAGGAAGAGACCCAGTACTTC
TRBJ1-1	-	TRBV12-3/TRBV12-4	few	CASSLALFPEAFF	TGTGCCAGCAGTTTAGCGCTATTCCCCGAAGCTTTCTTT
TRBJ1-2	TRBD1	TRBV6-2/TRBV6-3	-	CASLGPNRGNYGYTF	TGTGCCAGCCTGGGCCCTAACAGGGGAAACTATGGCTACACCTTC
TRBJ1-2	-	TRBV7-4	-	CASSLAVVGVEVVDSYNYGYTF	TGTGCCAGCAGCTTAGCGGTGGTCGGGGTAGAGGTGGTAGACAGTTATAACTATGGCTACACCTTC
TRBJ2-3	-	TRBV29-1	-	CSVGSSRTDTQYF	TGCAGCGTTGGTAGCAGCCGCACAGATACGCAGTATTTT
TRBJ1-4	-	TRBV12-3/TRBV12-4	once	CASTMGPFNEKLFF	TGTGCCAGCACCATGGGTCCGTTTAATGAAAAACTGTTTTTT
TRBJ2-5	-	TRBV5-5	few	CASSLAGDPAAQYF	TGTGCCAGCAGCTTGGCAGGGGACCCCGCGGCCCAGTACTTC
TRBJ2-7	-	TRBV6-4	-	CASSRRRQNGAECEQYF	TGTGCCAGCAGCCGTCGGAGGCAGAATGGGGCTGAATGCGAGCAGTACTTC
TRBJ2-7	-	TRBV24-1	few	CATSGAPPHYEQYF	TGTGCCACCAGTGGGGCCCCGCCTCACTACGAGCAGTACTTC
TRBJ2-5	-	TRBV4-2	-	CASSQASGFKETQYF	TGTGCCAGCAGCCAAGCCTCGGGATTCAAGGAGACCCAGTACTTC
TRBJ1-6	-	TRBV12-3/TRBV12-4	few	CATRAEENSPLHF	TGTGCCACCCGGGCCGAAGAGAATTCACCCCTCCACTTT
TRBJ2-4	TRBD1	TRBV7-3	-	CASNCPWSGQGANAKNIQYF	TGTGCCAGTAACTGCCCGTGGTCCGGTCAGGGGGCGAATGCCAAAAACATTCAGTACTTC
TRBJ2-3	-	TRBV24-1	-	CATGSGAYGTQYF	TGTGCCACCGGAAGTGGTGCATACGGTACGCAGTATTTT
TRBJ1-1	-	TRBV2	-	CASRPLTGTPNTEAFF	TGTGCCAGCAGGCCCTTAACCGGGACACCGAACACTGAAGCTTTCTTT
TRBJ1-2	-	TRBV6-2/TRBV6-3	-	CASRKDPINYGYTF	TGTGCCAGCAGAAAGGACCCGATAAACTATGGCTACACCTTC
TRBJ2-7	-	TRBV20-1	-	CSGRRDYEQYF	TGCAGTGGTCGCAGGGACTACGAGCAGTACTTC
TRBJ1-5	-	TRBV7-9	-	CASSRGWGNQPQHF	TGTGCCAGCAGTCGCGGTTGGGGAAATCAGCCCCAGCATTTT